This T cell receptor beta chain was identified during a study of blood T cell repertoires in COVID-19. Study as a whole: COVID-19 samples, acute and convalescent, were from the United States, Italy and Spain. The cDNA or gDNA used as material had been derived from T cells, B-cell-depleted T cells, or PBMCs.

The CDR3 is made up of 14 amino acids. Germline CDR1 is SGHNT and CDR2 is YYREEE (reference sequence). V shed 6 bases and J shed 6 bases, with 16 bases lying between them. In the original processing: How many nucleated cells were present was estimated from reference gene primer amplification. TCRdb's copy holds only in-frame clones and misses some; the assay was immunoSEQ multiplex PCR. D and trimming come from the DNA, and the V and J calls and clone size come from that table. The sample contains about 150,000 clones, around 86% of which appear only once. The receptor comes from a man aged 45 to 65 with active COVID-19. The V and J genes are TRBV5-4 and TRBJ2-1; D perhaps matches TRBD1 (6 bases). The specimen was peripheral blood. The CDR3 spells CASISPSRGNEQFF. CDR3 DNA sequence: TGTGCCAGCATTTCTCCAAGCAGGGGCAATGAGCAGTTCTTC.